A single sample gave rise to the 2 T cell receptor beta chains below, sequenced in a study of CD8+ T cells in alopecia areata. The sequencing template was cDNA reverse transcribed from extracted RNA. This table comes from immunoSEQ multiplex PCR, and its TCRdb copy is limited to in-frame clones, with some not included. The sample contains 140,000 to 150,000 clones, 45% to 60% of which appear only once. This sample's treatment: oral pan-JAK inhibitor, 5-10 mg twice daily. Sequenced here: CD8+ T cells sorted from blood, sampled at week 4, from a patient treated with tofacitinib. The origin of the receptors is a human donor with alopecia areata.

J is TRBJ2-1 and V is TRBV29-1; D uncertain. Trimming shortened V by 3 bases and J by 4 bases, and 10 bases separated the two germline ends. This CDR3 has 13 residues. Per germline, CDR1 SQVTM and CDR2 ANQGSEA. CDR3 coding DNA: TGCAGCGTTGAGGGTCACCCTTACAATGAGCAGTTCTTC. Translated: CSVEGHPYNEQFF.

The chain links TRBV5-5 to TRBJ2-3; D is undetermined. V was cut by 4 bases and J by 2 bases, with 14 bases left in between. The CDR3 consists of 15 residues. CDR1 is SGHKS and CDR2 is YYEKEE in the germline V gene (reference sequence). The CDR3: CASSLDGRSTDTQYF. CDR3 in DNA: TGTGCCAGCAGCCTGGACGGCCGGTCCACAGATACGCAGTATTTT.